This T cell receptor beta chain was retrieved from a study of control samples from healthy donors and cancer patients. Repertoires were generated with immunoSEQ multiplex PCR, while TCRdb's copy carries only in-frame clones and drops some. The sample carries about 410,000 clones, around 90% recorded once. The sequenced material came from PBMCs. This receptor was identified in a man aged 40-55 years with head and neck cancer.

DNA for the CDR3: TGTGCCATCTTCTTCCCCGGCGGGGGACCCGATACGCAGTATTTT. This codes for CAIFFPGGGPDTQYF. This chain connects TRBV10-3 to TRBJ2-3; 7 bases are a match to TRBD2. Germline trimming cut 8 bases from V and 6 bases from J; bases unmatched to any gene: 14. Germline assignment: CDR1 ENHRY and CDR2 SYGVKD. CDR3 size: 15 residues.